This T cell receptor (beta chain) was observed in a study of control samples from healthy donors and cancer patients. Germline CDR1 is LNHDA and CDR2 is SQIVND (reference sequence). The trim removed 7 bases at V and 3 bases at J, leaving 7 bases unmatched. This CDR3 is built from 15 residues. This clone showed up just a few times. Method: immunoSEQ multiplex PCR; TCRdb's copy keeps in-frame clones and lacks some. Of some 120,000 clones listed, 91% are singletons. Source material: blood. The chain is built from TRBV19 and TRBJ1-5; 9 positions agree with TRBD1. This receptor was identified in a young woman in good health. CDR3 in DNA: TGTGCCAGTAAGACAGGGGGAGGTTACAATCAGCCCCAGCATTTT. It translates to CASKTGGGYNQPQHF.